Reported below is one T cell receptor (beta chain). The sample comes from a study of blood T cell repertoires in COVID-19. Methods used by the authors: By means of reference gene primer amplification, nucleated cell counts were estimated. Some clones are missing from TCRdb's copy, which holds only in-frame ones; the method was immunoSEQ multiplex PCR. The V and J calls and clone size come from that table; D and trimming were worked out from the DNA. In the table there are a few hundred thousand clones, just under 90% of which are singletons. V gave up 4 bases and J gave up 3 bases, with 10 bases separating them. The CDR3 contains 13 residues. Germline V gene sequence: CDR1 LNHDA, CDR2 SQIVND (reference sequence). Participants spanned ages about 18 to 90 years and resided in around 25 US areas. Participants' own reports of clinical history determined their cohort assignment. A COVID-19 case had been met by exposed participants during the 2 weeks before study entry.

The chain joins TRBV19 to TRBJ2-7; D is possibly TRBD1 (6 bases). The clonotype was recovered from a woman in her forties or fifties who had been exposed to COVID-19. Sequencing was performed on PBMCs or T cells enriched from blood (not recorded which). CDR3 sequence (DNA): TGTGCCAGTAGTAAGATAGGGGGCTACGAGCAGTACTTC. It translates to CASSKIGGYEQYF.